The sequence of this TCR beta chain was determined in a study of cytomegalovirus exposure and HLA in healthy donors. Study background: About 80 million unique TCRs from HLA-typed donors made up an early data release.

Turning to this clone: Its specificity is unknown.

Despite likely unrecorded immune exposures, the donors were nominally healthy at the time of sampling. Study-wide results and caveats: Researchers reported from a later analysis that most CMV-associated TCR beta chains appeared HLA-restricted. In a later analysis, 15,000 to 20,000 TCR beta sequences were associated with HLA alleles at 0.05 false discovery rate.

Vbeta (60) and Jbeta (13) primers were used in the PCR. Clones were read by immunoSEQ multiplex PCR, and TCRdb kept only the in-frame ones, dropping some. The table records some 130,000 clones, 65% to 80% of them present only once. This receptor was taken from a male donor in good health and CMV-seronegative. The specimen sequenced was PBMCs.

CDR3 DNA: TGTGCCAGCAGCTTACTTCTTCTTGAGAAGAGGGAGAGTCCCTACGAGCAGTACTTC. This codes for CASSLLLLEKRESPYEQYF. The J gene is TRBJ2-7, the V gene TRBV7-9; maybe TRBD2 (5 bases). The CDR3 runs to 19 residues. V was shortened by 2 bases and J by 2 bases, with 25 bases between the two germline ends. Germline V lookup: CDR1 SEHNR, CDR2 FQNEAQ (reference sequence).